This T cell receptor beta chain was captured by sequencing in a study of radiation and T cells in renal cell carcinoma (TCRdb year 2020). About the study as a whole: The samples were obtained from a clinical trial, where primary renal cell carcinomas were treated with 15 Gy stereotactic body radiation therapy and then removed by nephrectomy 4 weeks afterward. In total, 50 to 55 samples, comprising 26 tumors and 27 peripheral blood samples, were subjected to TCR beta sequencing. Across all 50 or so samples, several million unique CDR3 nucleotide sequences encoding 2,658,974 unique CDR3 amino acid sequences were identified.

Based on the germline V gene, the CDR1 and CDR2 sequences are MRHNA and SNTAGT. V is pared back by 6 bases and J by 4 bases, with 10 bases lying between the germline termini. The CDR3 numbers 14 residues from cysteine through phenylalanine. Only the CDR3 portion is preserved as DNA: 42 bases, with reading frame beginning at the first base. In regard to this clone: Which antigen it targets is not known. No base qualities exist here, and no much larger clone lies one base off it.

The meaning of the sample's time point label: baseline pretreatment blood. This sample's treatment or condition label indicates: 15 Gy SBRT to primary tumor, nephrectomy 4 weeks later. Serial peripheral blood from radiation-treated patients was sampled at baseline, 2 weeks and 4 weeks after SBRT to track tumor-enriched clonotypes. Every patient's renal cell carcinoma showed clear cell pathology. Genomic DNA for TCR sequencing was prepared using the QIAamp DNA Blood Mini Kit (Qiagen). The analyses included just those samples that passed every quality control check. TCR beta libraries were generated from genomic DNA with the immunoSEQ kit, following the manufacturer's recommendations. Library preparation used a first multiplex PCR with proprietary primers, then a second PCR adding unique barcodes, with bead cleanups after each round. Each sample batch included a kit-provided positive control reaction and a negative control reaction. The final libraries underwent checking on an Agilent 4200 TapeStation D1000 ScreenTape, volumetric pooling, and quantification by qPCR. An Illumina NextSeq500 fitted with a MidOutput 150-cycle cartridge performed the sequencing, running 156 Read1 cycles and 15 Index1 cycles with the kit's custom primers. The pooled library was loaded at around 1.1 pM with an approximately 21% PhiX control spike-in. Regarding the original processing steps: The vendor-processed data were analyzed in R, and a clonotype was defined as all T cells that share the same CDR3 nucleotide sequence. For clone abundance analyses, frequencies were normalized to the 10,000 most abundant clones in each sample. Before analysis, public T cell clones were removed, and these numbered fewer than six per sample on average. A difference in abundance of at least 32-fold between compartments was used to define tumor-enriched and baseline blood-enriched clonotypes. Clonotypes expanded or contracted between blood time points were identified with a beta-binomial differential abundance model. Tumor-blood repertoire similarity was measured with the Baroni-Urbani and Buser coefficient, and groups were compared using two-tailed Wilcoxon tests in R. TCRdb mirrors the immuneACCESS table, restricted to in-frame sequences. Some clones are absent from its copies; in checked studies, under half trace to an unresolved V gene, and the reason for the others is unknown. Clonal size and the V and J genes are those of that table, whereas D and trimming came from the DNA. This sample holds about 130,000 clones; roughly 88% were observed only once. More than 10% of the sample comes from the top ten.

The paper as a whole reports these results and caveats: With a single-armed trial design, the study had no way to address how radiation dose or scheduling affects the TCR repertoire. Top tumor clonotypes rose in blood from baseline to 2 weeks post-radiation, then contracted by 4 weeks, suggesting transient expansion of tumor-resident clones. Because pretreatment tumor biopsies were not available, the baseline intratumoral presence of clonotypes could not be determined. Dynamics of the blood repertoire were not tracked past 4 weeks after treatment.

The rearranged chain carries TRBV6-4 and TRBJ1-6; TRBD1 might be the D gene, on 5 matching bases. This TCR was sampled from a woman between 50 and 59 years old with renal cell carcinoma. Sequencing used blood, obtained from a patient whose treatment included radiotherapy and nephrectomy. The nucleotide sequence is TGTGCCAGCAGAGAAGGGGATTATAATTCACCCCTCCACTTT. Translated, it gives CASREGDYNSPLHF.